The source of this T cell receptor beta chain is a study of blood T cell repertoires in COVID-19. Turning to the study itself: PBMCs, B-cell-depleted T cells, or T cells provided the cDNA or gDNA that made up the material.

In the authors' workflow: From reference gene primer amplification, estimates of nucleated cell counts were derived. TCRdb keeps only in-frame clones here, not all; method: immunoSEQ multiplex PCR. The V and J calls and clone size come from that table; D and trimming were worked out from the DNA. This sample has approximately 98,000 clones; 80% to 90% occur once, and the top ten carry under 2.5%. Germline-derived CDR1 and CDR2 are MGHRA and YSYEKL. The length of the CDR3 is 13 residues. V lost 0 bases to trimming and J lost 6 bases, with 6 bases between them. Sequenced sample: peripheral blood. The chain couples TRBV4-1 to TRBJ2-1; D remains ambiguous. The clonotype originates from a human donor in a cohort sampled during active COVID-19. CDR3 coding DNA: TGCGCCAGCAGCCAAGATAACAGCAATGAGCAGTTCTTC. It is translated as CASSQDNSNEQFF.